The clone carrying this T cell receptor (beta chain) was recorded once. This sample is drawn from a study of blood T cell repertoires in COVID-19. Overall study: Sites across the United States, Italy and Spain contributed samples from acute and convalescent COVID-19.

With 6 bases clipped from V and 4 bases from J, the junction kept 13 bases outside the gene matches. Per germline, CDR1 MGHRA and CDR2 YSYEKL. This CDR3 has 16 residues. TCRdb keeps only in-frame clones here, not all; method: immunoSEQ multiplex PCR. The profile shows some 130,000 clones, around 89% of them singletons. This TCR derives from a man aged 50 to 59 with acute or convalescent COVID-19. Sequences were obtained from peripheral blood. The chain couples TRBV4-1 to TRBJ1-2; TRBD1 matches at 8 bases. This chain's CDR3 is CASSQPRQGRGYGYTF. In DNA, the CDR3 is TGCGCCAGCAGTCAGCCGCGACAGGGGCGCGGCTATGGCTACACCTTC.